This entry features one T cell receptor beta chain sequence. Its cognate antigen is unknown. The entry originates in a study of identical twins. Carrying unique molecular identifiers, the cDNA also gained a universal primer site through template switching. One entry per CDR3 protein, called by TCRdb with MiXCR from the 5' RACE reads. Of roughly 260,000 distinct CDR3 sequences listed, over 11% are singletons. Healthy Caucasians made up all donors. CDR1 is SGHAT and CDR2 is FQNNGV in the germline V gene. Trimming at V came to 2 bases and at J to 4 bases, leaving 3 bases not matched to a gene. This CDR3 region has 15 residues. Regarding the study as a whole: Whereas memory repertoires showed no such difference, abundant cord blood beta clonotypes carried fewer insertions. Models predicted less out-of-frame TCR alpha sharing in monozygotic twins than was found.

Sequencing used memory (CD45RO+) T cells sorted from blood. The TCR originated in a woman aged 18-30 years in good health. V is TRBV11-2 and J is TRBJ2-3; 10 positions match TRBD2. The CDR3 nucleotides read TGTGCCAGCAGCTTACAGCGGGGGGGTGCAGATACGCAGTATTTT. This translates into CASSLQRGGADTQYF.